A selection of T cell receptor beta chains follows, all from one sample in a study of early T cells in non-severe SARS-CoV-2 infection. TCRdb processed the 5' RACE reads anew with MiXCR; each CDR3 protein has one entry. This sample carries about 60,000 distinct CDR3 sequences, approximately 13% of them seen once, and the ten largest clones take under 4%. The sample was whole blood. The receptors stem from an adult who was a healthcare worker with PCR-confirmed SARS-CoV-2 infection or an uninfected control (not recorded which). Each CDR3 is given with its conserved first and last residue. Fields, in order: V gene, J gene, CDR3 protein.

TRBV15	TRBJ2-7	CATSRDWAGATYEEQYF
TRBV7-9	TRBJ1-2	CASSPPGGGRLYGYTF
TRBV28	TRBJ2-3	CASSFVAGTDTQYF
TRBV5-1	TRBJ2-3	CASSLVGITDTQYF
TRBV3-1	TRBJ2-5	CASSQRQGREETQYF
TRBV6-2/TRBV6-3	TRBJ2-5	CASSYRAGVGETQYF
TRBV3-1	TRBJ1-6	CASSQQGFHGNSPLHF
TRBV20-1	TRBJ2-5	CSASDRTSGPWTQYF
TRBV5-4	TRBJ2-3	CASSGRLAVTDTQYF
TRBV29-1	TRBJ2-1	CSVEVTQGYEQFF
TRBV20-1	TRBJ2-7	CSSQGTSGSYEQYF
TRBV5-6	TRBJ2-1	CASSSGTSGRSSYNEQFF
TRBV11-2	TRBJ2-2	CASSLALGNTGELFF
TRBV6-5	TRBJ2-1	CASSPLAGGPLREQFF
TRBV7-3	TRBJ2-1	CASSLLAGGPDEQFF
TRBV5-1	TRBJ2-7	CASSLVGPGLASPVDEQYF
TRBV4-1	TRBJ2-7	CASSQAGGRAYEQYF
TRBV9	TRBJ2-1	CASSVDTSGRSYNEQFF
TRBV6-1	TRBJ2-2	CASSRQGSTGELFF
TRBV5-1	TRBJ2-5	CASSTGQETQYF
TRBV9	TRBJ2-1	CASSASGSTDNEQFF
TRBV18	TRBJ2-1	CASSLQKGLQNEQFF
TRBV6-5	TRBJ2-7	CASSYGAGTLGEQYF
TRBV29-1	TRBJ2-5	CSVEPAGETQYF
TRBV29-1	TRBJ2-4	CSAGTRGNIQYF
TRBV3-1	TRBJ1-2	CASSPWTVHYGYTF
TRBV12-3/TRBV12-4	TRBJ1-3	CASSLGDYSGNTIYF
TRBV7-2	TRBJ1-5	CASSLEGRNQPQHF
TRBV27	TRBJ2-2	CASSYTGGTGELFF
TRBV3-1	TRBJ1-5	CASSQDARTGGGQPQHF